The 9 T cell receptor beta chains below were found in one sample sequenced in a study of tumor-infiltrating lymphocytes in primary liver carcinoma. TCR beta cDNA came from approximately 540 ng total RNA, primed with a constant-region primer. Libraries of TCR beta came from three nested multiplex PCR rounds with slightly modified ARM-PCR. TRBV1-TRBV30 forward primers and a C-beta reverse primer were used in the first two PCR rounds, which each ran for 10 cycles. TCRdb reanalysed the multiplex PCR reads using MiXCR and keeps one entry per CDR3 protein. The sample includes nearly 200,000 distinct CDR3 sequences, 65% of them seen just once. Germline DNA was extracted too, while blood RNA derived from unsorted whole blood. Sequences were obtained from peripheral blood. The receptors were gathered from a woman in her fifties or sixties with primary liver carcinoma and hepatitis B virus infection.

About this clonotype itself: Germline and junction disagree at one end, which may indicate a read error. The chain links TRBV10-2 to TRBJ2-2; D remains ambiguous. From germline, CDR1 is WSHSY and CDR2 SAAADI. This CDR3 has 13 amino acids. DNA of the CDR3: TGCGCCAGCAGTGACCGTACCACCGAGGAGCTGTTTTTC. Amino acid sequence: CASSDRTTEELFF.

With respect to this clonotype: A read error may be the cause here, since a much bigger clone is one base away. The rearrangement joins TRBV28 to TRBJ1-1; 7 nucleotides line up with TRBD1. Per germline, CDR1 MDHEN and CDR2 SYDVKM. The CDR3 contains 15 residues. The V gene end was trimmed by 8 bases and the J gene end by 6 bases; junction bases not matched to a gene: 15. CDR3 nucleotides: TGTGCCAGCCTTACACCGGACAGGAAGGGCGCTGAAGCTTTCTTT. Its translation: CASLTPDRKGAEAFF.

Notes on this clonotype: At one end, the junction sequence differs from germline, possibly due to a read error. For the CDR3, the DNA is TGTGCCAGCAGCCCCGAGACAGCCGGGACTAGATGGACCAATGAGCAATTCTTC. Encoded protein: CASSPETAGTRWTNEQFF. This chain uses TRBV11-1 with TRBJ2-1; 8 nucleotides align to TRBD2. Germline V gene lookup returns CDR1 SGHAT and CDR2 FQDESV (reference sequence). This CDR3 contains 18 residues.

On this clonotype itself: The conserved final phenylalanine or tryptophan is absent from the CDR3, which likely points to a read error. V and J are TRBV11-2 and TRBJ2-7, with 8 bases that match TRBD2. This CDR3 is built from 15 residues. Per the germline V gene, CDR1 is SGHAT and CDR2 is FQNNGV. The CDR3 region is CASSLEAGESYEQYC. CDR3 sequence (DNA): TGTGCCAGCAGTTTAGAAGCGGGAGAGTCCTACGAGCAGTACTGC.

This rearrangement joins TRBV10-3 to TRBJ2-1, with 10 bases that match TRBD2. The CDR3 consists of 17 residues. After removal of 0 bases from V and 4 bases from J, the junction contained 6 bases not matched to a gene. The germline V gene has CDR1 ENHRY and CDR2 SYGVKD. Written as DNA, the CDR3 is TGTGCCATCAGTGAGTCTCGTAGGACTAGCGGATACAATGAGCAGTTCTTC. Protein: CAISESRRTSGYNEQFF.

Comment on this clonotype: This may arise from a read error, as a much more abundant clone is one base away. V usage is TRBV7-9 and J usage is TRBJ2-1; 9 bases are shared with TRBD2. Germline CDR1 reads SEHNR; CDR2 reads FQNEAQ (reference sequence). The ends lost 9 bases at V and 5 bases at J; junction bases unmatched: 8. This CDR3 has 14 residues. The CDR3 is CARSQAGGNNEQFF. The CDR3 DNA reads TGTGCCAGGAGCCAAGCGGGAGGTAACAATGAGCAGTTCTTC.

This chain links TRBV6-1 with TRBJ2-2; D unclear. Looked up from germline, CDR1 is MNHNS and CDR2 is SASEGT. This CDR3 region has 15 residues. The V end lost 10 bases, the J end lost 3 bases, and 18 bases lay between the germline ends. For the CDR3, the DNA is TGTGCCATCACCCCGGGTCCATCGGACACCGGGGAGCTGTTTTTT. Translating gives CAITPGPSDTGELFF.

The chain links TRBV5-6 to TRBJ1-5, with a tentative D call TRBD1 (5 bases). This CDR3 is built from 15 residues. The germline V and J ends were trimmed by 0 bases and 6 bases, with 13 bases remaining between them. Germline V gene lookup returns CDR1 SGHDT and CDR2 YYEEEE. CDR3 in DNA: TGTGCCAGCAGCTTGGCCCAACAGGAACGTCAGCCCCAGCATTTT. This translates into CASSLAQQERQPQHF.

The chain combines TRBV6-5 with TRBJ2-1; 11 bases are shared with TRBD2. The CDR3 sequence is 13 residues long. Trimming removed 8 bases from V and 7 bases from J; junction bases left unmatched: 4. Germline CDR1 reads MNHEY; CDR2 reads SVGAGI. This CDR3 is CASSASGRNEQFF. The CDR3 coding sequence is TGTGCCAGCTCTGCTAGCGGGAGGAATGAGCAGTTCTTC.